The clone carrying this TCR beta chain has just a few counts. The CDR3 is 15 residues long. Germline CDR1 and CDR2: SEHNR and FQNEAQ (reference sequence). V shed 0 bases and J shed 3 bases, with 11 bases lying between them. The sample belongs to a study of OX40 agonist ivuxolimab in advanced cancers. Clones were read by immunoSEQ multiplex PCR, and TCRdb kept only the in-frame ones, dropping some. The table includes under 20,000 clones, roughly 80% detected once. The sample consisted of CD4+ or CD8+ T cells sorted from blood, taken in a trial of the OX40 agonist ivuxolimab. The genes are TRBV7-9 and TRBJ1-1; a weak D match, TRBD1 (6 bases). This receptor was obtained from an adult with an advanced solid tumor such as melanoma, head and neck, liver or kidney cancer. CDR3 nucleotide sequence: TGTGCCAGCAGCTTAGCCCAGGGGAGGGACACTGAAGCTTTCTTT. Translation gives CASSLAQGRDTEAFF.